This T cell receptor (beta chain) was identified in a study of CD8+ T cells in alopecia areata. cDNA reverse transcribed from extracted RNA served as the sequencing template. Repertoires were generated with immunoSEQ multiplex PCR, while TCRdb's copy carries only in-frame clones and drops some. Here the sample spans 150,000 to 200,000 clones, more than 45% being singletons. Indicated treatment: oral pan-JAK inhibitor, 5-10 mg twice daily. Study-wide points: Normal scalp showed lower clonality than lesional scalp, especially alopecia totalis/universalis. Many expanded lesional clones persisted during tofacitinib (in both scalp and blood).

To note about this clone: Antigen unknown.

The length of the CDR3 is 17 residues. Germline assignment: CDR1 SGHDN and CDR2 FVKESK. J lost 3 bases, V lost 1 base, and 9 bases had no gene match. The chain joins TRBV14 to TRBJ2-3; 8 positions agree with TRBD1. The specimen comprised CD4+ T cells sorted from blood, sampled at week 24, from a patient treated with tofacitinib. The source of this sequence is a human donor with alopecia areata. The CDR3 DNA sequence: TGTGCCAGCAGCCAAGGAAGGTCGTGGACAGGGACAGATACGCAGTATTTT. Residues: CASSQGRSWTGTDTQYF.